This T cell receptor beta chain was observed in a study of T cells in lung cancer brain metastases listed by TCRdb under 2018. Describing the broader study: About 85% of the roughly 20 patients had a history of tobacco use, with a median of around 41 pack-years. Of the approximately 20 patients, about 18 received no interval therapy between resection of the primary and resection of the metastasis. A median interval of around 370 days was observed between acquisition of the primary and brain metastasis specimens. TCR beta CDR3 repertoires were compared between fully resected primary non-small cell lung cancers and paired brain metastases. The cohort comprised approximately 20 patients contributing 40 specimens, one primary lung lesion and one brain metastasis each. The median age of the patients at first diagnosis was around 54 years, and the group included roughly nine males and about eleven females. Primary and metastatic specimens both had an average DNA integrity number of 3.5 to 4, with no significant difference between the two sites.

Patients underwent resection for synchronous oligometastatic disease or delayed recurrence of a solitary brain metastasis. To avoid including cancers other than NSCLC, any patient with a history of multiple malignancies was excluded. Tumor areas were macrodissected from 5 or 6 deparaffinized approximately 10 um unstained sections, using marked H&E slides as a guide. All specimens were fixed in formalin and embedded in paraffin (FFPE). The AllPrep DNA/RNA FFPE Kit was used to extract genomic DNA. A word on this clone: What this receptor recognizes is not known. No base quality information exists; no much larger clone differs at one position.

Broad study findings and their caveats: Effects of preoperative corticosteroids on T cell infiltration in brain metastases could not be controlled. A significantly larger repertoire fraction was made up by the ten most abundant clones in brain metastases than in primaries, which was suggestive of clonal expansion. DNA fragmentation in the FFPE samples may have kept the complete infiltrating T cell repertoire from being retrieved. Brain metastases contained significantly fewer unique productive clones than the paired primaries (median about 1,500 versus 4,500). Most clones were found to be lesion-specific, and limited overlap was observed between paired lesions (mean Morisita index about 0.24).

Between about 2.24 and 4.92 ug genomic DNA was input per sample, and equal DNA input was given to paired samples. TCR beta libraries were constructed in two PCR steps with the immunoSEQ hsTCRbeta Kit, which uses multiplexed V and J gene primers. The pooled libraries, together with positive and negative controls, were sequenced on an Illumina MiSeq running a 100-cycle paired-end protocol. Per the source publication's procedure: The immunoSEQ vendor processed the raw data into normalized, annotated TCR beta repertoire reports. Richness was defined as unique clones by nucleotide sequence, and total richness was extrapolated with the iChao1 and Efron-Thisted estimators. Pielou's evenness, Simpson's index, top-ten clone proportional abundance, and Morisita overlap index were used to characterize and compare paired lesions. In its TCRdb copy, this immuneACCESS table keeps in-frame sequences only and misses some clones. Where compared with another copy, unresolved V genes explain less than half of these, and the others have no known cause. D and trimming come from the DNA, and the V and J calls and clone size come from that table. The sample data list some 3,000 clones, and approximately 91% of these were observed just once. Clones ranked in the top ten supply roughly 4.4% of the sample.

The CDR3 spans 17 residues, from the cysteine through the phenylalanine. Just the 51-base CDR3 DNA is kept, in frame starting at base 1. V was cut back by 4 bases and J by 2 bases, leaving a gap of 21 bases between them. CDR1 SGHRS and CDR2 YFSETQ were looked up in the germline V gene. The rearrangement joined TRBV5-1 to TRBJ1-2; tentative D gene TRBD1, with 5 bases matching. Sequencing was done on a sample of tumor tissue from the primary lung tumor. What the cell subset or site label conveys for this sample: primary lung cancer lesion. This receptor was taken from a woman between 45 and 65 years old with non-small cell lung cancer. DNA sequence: TGCGCCAGCAGCGTGGGGTGGGGCCAGGGATTGAACTATGGCTACACCTTC. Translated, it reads CASSVGWGQGLNYGYTF.